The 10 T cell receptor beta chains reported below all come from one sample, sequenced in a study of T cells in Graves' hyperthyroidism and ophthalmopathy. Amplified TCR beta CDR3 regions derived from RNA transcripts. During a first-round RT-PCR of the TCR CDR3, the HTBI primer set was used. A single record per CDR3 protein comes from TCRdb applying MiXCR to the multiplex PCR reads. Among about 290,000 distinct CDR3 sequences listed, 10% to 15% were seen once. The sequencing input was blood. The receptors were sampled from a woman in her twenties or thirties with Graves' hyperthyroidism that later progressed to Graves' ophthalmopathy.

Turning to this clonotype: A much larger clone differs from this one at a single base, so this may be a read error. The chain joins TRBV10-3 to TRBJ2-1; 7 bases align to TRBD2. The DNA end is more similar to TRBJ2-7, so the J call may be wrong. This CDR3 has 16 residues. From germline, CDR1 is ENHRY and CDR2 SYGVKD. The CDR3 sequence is CAISESGGSLYNEQYF. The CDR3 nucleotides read TGTGCCATCAGTGAGTCGGGCGGGAGTCTCTACAATGAGCAGTACTTC.

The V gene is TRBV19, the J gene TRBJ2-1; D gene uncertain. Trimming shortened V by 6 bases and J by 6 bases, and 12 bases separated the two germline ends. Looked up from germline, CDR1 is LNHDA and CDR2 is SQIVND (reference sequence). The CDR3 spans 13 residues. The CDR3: CASSISGVNEQFF. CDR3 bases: TGTGCCAGTAGCATATCGGGTGTCAATGAGCAGTTCTTC.

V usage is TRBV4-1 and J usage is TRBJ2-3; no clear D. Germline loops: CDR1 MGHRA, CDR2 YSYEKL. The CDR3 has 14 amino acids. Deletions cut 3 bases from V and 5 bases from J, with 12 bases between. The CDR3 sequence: CASSQGIVLDTQYF. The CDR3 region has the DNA TGCGCCAGCAGCCAGGGTATCGTACTAGATACGCAGTATTTT.

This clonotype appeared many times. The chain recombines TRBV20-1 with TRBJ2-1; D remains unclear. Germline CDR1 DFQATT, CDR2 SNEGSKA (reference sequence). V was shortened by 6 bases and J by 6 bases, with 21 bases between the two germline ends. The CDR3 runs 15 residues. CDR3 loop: CSAAIPLQLLNEQFF. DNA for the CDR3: TGCAGTGCGGCGATACCCCTACAATTACTCAATGAGCAGTTCTTC.

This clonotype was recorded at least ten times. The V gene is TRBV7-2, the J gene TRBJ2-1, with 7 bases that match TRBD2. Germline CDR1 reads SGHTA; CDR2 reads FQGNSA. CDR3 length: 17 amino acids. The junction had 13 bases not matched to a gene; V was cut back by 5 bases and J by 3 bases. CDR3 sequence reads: CASSPWGGSGNYNEQFF. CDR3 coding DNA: TGTGCCAGCAGCCCTTGGGGGGGTAGCGGAAACTACAATGAGCAGTTCTTC. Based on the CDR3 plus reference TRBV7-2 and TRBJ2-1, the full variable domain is GAGVSQSPSNKVTEKGKDVELRCDPISGHTALYWYRQSLGQGLEFLIYFQGNSAPDKSGLPSDRFSAERTGGSVSTLTIQRTQQEDSAVYLCASSPWGGSGNYNEQFFGPGTRLTVL.

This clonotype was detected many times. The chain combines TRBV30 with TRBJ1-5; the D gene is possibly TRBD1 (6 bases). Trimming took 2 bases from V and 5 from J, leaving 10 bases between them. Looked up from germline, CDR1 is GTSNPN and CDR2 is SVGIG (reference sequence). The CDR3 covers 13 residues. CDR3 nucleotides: TGTGCCTGGAGTATGGCAGGGGATCAGCCCCAGCATTTT. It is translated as CAWSMAGDQPQHF.

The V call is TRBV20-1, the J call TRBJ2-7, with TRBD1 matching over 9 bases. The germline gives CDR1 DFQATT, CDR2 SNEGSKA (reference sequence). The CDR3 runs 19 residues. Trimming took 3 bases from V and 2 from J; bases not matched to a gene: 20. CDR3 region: CSASSASSLADRGPYEQYF. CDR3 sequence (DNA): TGCAGTGCTAGTAGTGCCAGCAGCTTAGCGGACAGGGGCCCCTACGAGCAGTACTTC.

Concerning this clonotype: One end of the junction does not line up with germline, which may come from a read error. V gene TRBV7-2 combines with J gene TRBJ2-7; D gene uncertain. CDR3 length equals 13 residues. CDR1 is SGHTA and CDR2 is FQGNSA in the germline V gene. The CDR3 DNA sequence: TGTGCCAGCAGCACCCGACAACAATACGAGCAGTACTTT. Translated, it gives CASSTRQQYEQYF.

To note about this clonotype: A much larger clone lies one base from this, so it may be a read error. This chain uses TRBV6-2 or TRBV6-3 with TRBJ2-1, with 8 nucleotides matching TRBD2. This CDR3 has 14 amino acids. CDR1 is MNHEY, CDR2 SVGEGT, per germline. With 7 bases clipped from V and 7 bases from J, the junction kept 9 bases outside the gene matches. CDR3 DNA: TGTGCCAGCAATCCCCAGCGGGAGTCAAATGAGCAGTTCTTC. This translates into CASNPQRESNEQFF.

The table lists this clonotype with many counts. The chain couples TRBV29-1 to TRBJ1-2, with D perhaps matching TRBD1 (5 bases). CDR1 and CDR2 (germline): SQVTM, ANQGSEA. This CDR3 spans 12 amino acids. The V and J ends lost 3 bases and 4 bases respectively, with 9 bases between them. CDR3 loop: CSVDSQGYGYTF. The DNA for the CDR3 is TGCAGCGTTGACAGCCAGGGCTATGGCTACACCTTC.